A selection of T cell receptor beta chains follows, all from one sample in a study of OX40 agonist ivuxolimab in advanced cancers. Sequenced by immunoSEQ multiplex PCR; TCRdb stores in-frame clones only, minus some. The sample consists of tens of thousands of clones, around 89% of them appearing once. The specimen was CD4+ or CD8+ T cells sorted from blood, collected in a trial of the OX40 agonist ivuxolimab. The receptors originated from an adult with an advanced solid tumor such as melanoma, head and neck, liver or kidney cancer. Both conserved end residues are trimmed from each CDR3. Fields, in order: J gene, D gene, V gene, clone size, CDR3 protein. The D gene is left open where the match is weak. Some rows have no size entry. The others give once, few or many, or a class for an expanded clone.

>TRBJ2-5|-|TRBV6-1|-
ASSADWGPSLETQY
>TRBJ2-5|-|TRBV5-6|-
ASSRDGWETQY
>TRBJ1-2|TRBD1|TRBV5-1|-
ASSLRDRSYGYT
>TRBJ1-3|TRBD1|TRBV6-1|-
ASSDTGTGANTIY
>TRBJ2-5|-|TRBV2|-
ASSVASGGPETQY
>TRBJ2-5|-|TRBV11-3|-
ASSQTVGETQY
>TRBJ2-5|-|TRBV6-5|-
ASSYRRTGANTQY
>TRBJ1-5|-|TRBV7-9|-
ASSWGISNQPQH
>TRBJ2-3|TRBD2|TRBV7-9|-
ASYRVASGGTDTQY
>TRBJ1-2|TRBD1|TRBV15|-
ATSRDAGTDYGYT
>TRBJ2-3|-|TRBV29-1|-
SETGTTGDTQY
>TRBJ2-1|TRBD2|TRBV19|-
ASSTRIAGEQF
>TRBJ2-7|-|TRBV19|-
ASSIQGYEQY
>TRBJ2-2|TRBD2|TRBV4-2|-
ASSPLAGQNTGELF
>TRBJ2-2|TRBD1|TRBV7-2|-
ASSPYRGNTGELF
>TRBJ1-2|TRBD1|TRBV7-3|-
ASSPTGDDGYT
>TRBJ1-5|-|TRBV5-1|-
ASSFAGGDQPQH
>TRBJ1-5|TRBD1|TRBV29-1|few
SAGQGDGPQH
>TRBJ1-1|-|TRBV4-1|-
ASSQRLGAEAF
>TRBJ1-4|-|TRBV6-1|-
ASRFGQRNNEKLF